Listed below are T cell receptor beta chains from one sample, sequenced in a study of PD-1 blockade in classical Hodgkin lymphoma. Using immunoSEQ multiplex PCR, the repertoire was profiled, and TCRdb retains in-frame clones only, with some absent. The sample yields some 90,000 clones, approximately 91% seen once. This sample comprised peripheral blood mononuclear cells (PBMCs), obtained before the second cycle of nivolumab. Receptors were obtained from a human donor with classical Hodgkin lymphoma. CDR3s include the opening cysteine and the closing phenylalanine or tryptophan. D genes are given only for firm matches. Rows may omit the clone size; those that give it use once, few, many or a size class.

V	size	D	J	CDR3	DNA
TRBV28	-	TRBD1	TRBJ1-2	CASSPPDRAGGYTF	TGTGCCAGCAGTCCACCGGACAGGGCCGGGGGCTACACCTTC
TRBV18	-	-	TRBJ2-7	CASSPLDRFSEQYF	TGTGCCAGCTCACCCCTGGACAGATTTTCCGAGCAGTACTTC
TRBV28	-	-	TRBJ2-5	CASSYRDAGETQYF	TGTGCCAGCAGCTACAGGGACGCGGGAGAGACCCAGTACTTC
TRBV2	-	TRBD2	TRBJ2-5	CASSANSVGSGTQETQYF	TGTGCCAGCAGTGCCAACTCGGTGGGTAGCGGGACTCAAGAGACCCAGTACTTC
TRBV28	-	TRBD1	TRBJ1-4	CASSPYAGWTGSEKLFF	TGTGCCAGCAGTCCGTACGCCGGCTGGACAGGGTCCGAAAAACTGTTTTTT
TRBV11-3	once	TRBD1	TRBJ2-5	CASSRDRNQETQYF	TGTGCCAGCAGCAGGGACAGGAACCAAGAGACCCAGTACTTC
TRBV28	-	TRBD1	TRBJ1-4	CASSPPTGRDEKLFF	TGTGCCAGCAGCCCTCCGACAGGGAGGGATGAAAAACTGTTTTTT
TRBV2	-	-	TRBJ1-2	CASSEVRGGYGYTF	TGTGCCAGCAGTGAAGTAAGGGGAGGGTATGGCTACACCTTC
TRBV6-1	-	-	TRBJ2-7	CASTQKNYEQYF	TGTGCCAGCACCCAGAAAAACTACGAGCAGTACTTC
TRBV6-4	-	-	TRBJ1-2	CASRKGHQANYGYTF	TGTGCCAGCAGAAAGGGACATCAAGCTAACTATGGCTACACCTTC
TRBV4-1	-	TRBD2	TRBJ2-7	CASSQTSGNAYEQYF	TGCGCCAGCAGCCAGACTAGCGGGAATGCCTACGAGCAGTACTTC
TRBV30	once	-	TRBJ1-4	CAWKPVREKLFF	TGTGCCTGGAAGCCCGTCCGGGAAAAACTGTTTTTT
TRBV30	-	-	TRBJ2-7	CAWSVGTTRPPYEQYF	TGTGCCTGGAGTGTAGGGACGACTAGGCCTCCCTACGAGCAGTACTTC
TRBV2	-	TRBD2	TRBJ2-1	CASSAPAGGLLDEQFF	TGTGCCAGCAGCGCTCCTGCGGGAGGTCTTTTGGATGAGCAGTTCTTC
TRBV4-1	-	-	TRBJ1-2	CASSQKTGTVWDGYTF	TGCGCCAGCAGCCAAAAGACCGGGACTGTGTGGGATGGCTACACCTTC
TRBV7-9	-	TRBD2	TRBJ2-1	CASSLGTGTSGSRGNEQFF	TGTGCCAGCAGCTTAGGGACCGGGACTAGCGGGAGTAGAGGCAATGAGCAGTTCTTC
TRBV29-1	-	-	TRBJ2-5	CSVEKEAVRGETQYF	TGCAGCGTTGAAAAGGAAGCGGTCAGGGGAGAGACCCAGTACTTC
TRBV2	-	-	TRBJ1-1	CASSGPGLNTEAFF	TGTGCCAGCAGCGGACCGGGATTGAACACTGAAGCTTTCTTT
TRBV5-4	-	-	TRBJ2-3	CASSFQGTDTQYF	TGTGCCAGCAGCTTCCAAGGCACAGATACGCAGTATTTT
TRBV9	-	-	TRBJ2-2	CASSVTGDGTGELFF	TGTGCCAGCAGCGTAACCGGGGATGGAACCGGGGAGCTGTTTTTT
TRBV29-1	-	-	TRBJ1-2	CSVGQGYGYTF	TGCAGCGTTGGTCAAGGCTATGGCTACACCTTC
TRBV4-1	-	TRBD1	TRBJ2-1	CASSQGYGTGGGGRINEQFF	TGCGCCAGCAGCCAAGGGTACGGGACAGGGGGCGGGGGTAGAATCAATGAGCAGTTCTTC
TRBV7-2	-	-	TRBJ2-6	CASSLRPTTSGANVLTF	TGTGCCAGCAGCCTCCGACCGACCACCTCTGGGGCCAACGTCCTGACTTTC
TRBV6-5	once	-	TRBJ1-2	CASSSGNYGYTF	TGTGCCAGCAGCTCAGGGAATTATGGCTACACCTTC
TRBV28	-	TRBD1	TRBJ2-1	CASSLTAGQGANNEQFF	TGTGCCAGCAGTTTAACTGCAGGACAGGGGGCCAACAATGAGCAGTTCTTC
TRBV19	-	TRBD1	TRBJ2-7	CATINRDRAYEQYF	TGTGCCACCATAAACCGGGACAGGGCCTACGAGCAGTACTTC
TRBV25-1	once	-	TRBJ2-3	CASSGLQGDTQYF	TGTGCCAGCAGTGGGCTACAGGGCGATACGCAGTATTTT
TRBV5-1	-	-	TRBJ2-7	CASSLVPESSYEQYF	TGCGCCAGCAGCTTGGTGCCGGAGAGCTCCTACGAGCAGTACTTC
TRBV7-9	once	TRBD1	TRBJ2-7	CASSSGQGRTYEQYF	TGTGCCAGCAGCTCGGGACAGGGCCGTACCTACGAGCAGTACTTC
TRBV6-1	-	TRBD1	TRBJ1-2	CASSEALGTAARSYTF	TGTGCCAGCAGTGAAGCCCTTGGGACAGCAGCTAGGAGCTACACCTTC
TRBV5-6	once	-	TRBJ2-2	CASSLVPGAGGELFF	TGTGCCAGCAGCTTAGTCCCGGGGGCAGGCGGGGAGCTGTTTTTT
TRBV19	-	TRBD1	TRBJ2-7	CASSPLSGTGVYEQYF	TGTGCCAGTAGTCCCCTTTCTGGGACAGGGGTCTACGAGCAGTACTTC
TRBV6-6	-	-	TRBJ1-5	CASSYFSGSNQPQHF	TGTGCCAGCAGTTACTTCTCGGGTAGCAATCAGCCCCAGCATTTT
TRBV11-2	-	-	TRBJ2-7	CASSLSRGQGSEQYF	TGTGCCAGCAGCTTATCGCGAGGCCAGGGGTCCGAGCAGTACTTC
TRBV6-1	-	-	TRBJ1-3	CASREQVSGNTIYF	TGTGCCAGCAGAGAACAGGTCTCTGGAAACACCATATATTTT
TRBV19	-	-	TRBJ2-3	CASNNPRLATFTDTQYF	TGTGCCAGTAACAACCCACGCCTGGCTACTTTCACAGATACGCAGTATTTT
TRBV29-1	once	-	TRBJ2-6	CSVVGYILTGANVLTF	TGCAGCGTTGTAGGGTACATTCTCACTGGGGCCAACGTCCTGACTTTC
TRBV7-9	-	TRBD1	TRBJ2-7	CASSLPGTGIPRSEQYF	TGTGCCAGCAGCCTCCCCGGGACAGGGATCCCCCGGAGTGAGCAGTACTTC
TRBV7-2	-	-	TRBJ2-2	CASSLDYWNTGELFF	TGTGCCAGCAGCCTGGACTATTGGAACACCGGGGAGCTGTTTTTT
TRBV9	-	-	TRBJ2-6	CASREDSIGANVLTF	TGTGCCAGCAGAGAAGACAGTATTGGGGCCAACGTCCTGACTTTC
TRBV2	-	-	TRBJ1-4	CASSGGGTNEKLFF	TGTGCCAGCAGTGGGGGAGGAACTAATGAAAAACTGTTTTTT
TRBV30	-	TRBD2	TRBJ2-3	CAWSKLAASTDTQYF	TGTGCCTGGAGTAAACTAGCGGCTAGCACAGATACGCAGTATTTT
TRBV2	-	TRBD1	TRBJ1-2	CASSESAGGGYTF	TGTGCCAGCAGTGAATCGGCAGGGGGTGGCTACACCTTC
TRBV9	-	TRBD2	TRBJ2-2	CASSGGRGTMEDTGELFF	TGTGCCAGCAGCGGAGGGAGGGGAACGATGGAGGACACCGGGGAGCTGTTTTTT
TRBV28	-	-	TRBJ1-2	CASSATVGYTF	TGTGCCAGCAGCGCGACGGTTGGCTACACCTTC
TRBV27	-	-	TRBJ2-3	CASAPGALEGADTQYF	TGTGCCAGCGCCCCCGGGGCGCTCGAGGGGGCAGATACGCAGTATTTT
TRBV2	-	TRBD2	TRBJ2-3	CASSGGSPSTDTQYF	TGTGCCAGCAGCGGCGGGAGCCCTAGCACAGATACGCAGTATTTT
TRBV28	-	TRBD1	TRBJ1-2	CASQGAFDGYTF	TGTGCCAGCCAGGGGGCATTCGATGGCTACACCTTC
TRBV28	-	-	TRBJ2-2	CASSFLTGATGELFF	TGTGCCAGCAGTTTCCTGACCGGAGCCACCGGGGAGCTGTTTTTT
TRBV29-1	-	TRBD2	TRBJ2-7	CSALGTSGQDNSYEQYF	TGCAGCGCCCTCGGGACTAGCGGGCAAGACAACTCCTACGAGCAGTACTTC